The 29 T cell receptor beta chains reported below all come from one sample, sequenced in a study of cytomegalovirus exposure and HLA in healthy donors. PCR primers comprised 60 Vbeta and 13 Jbeta primers. The method was immunoSEQ multiplex PCR; TCRdb's version includes in-frame clones alone and lacks a portion of them. This repertoire shows about 160,000 clones, over 75% found once; its top ten account for approximately 0.89%. The sample taken for sequencing was PBMCs. The receptors shown here come from a woman aged 45-65 years in good health and CMV-seropositive.

The V gene is TRBV19, the J gene TRBJ1-2; TRBD1 matches at 7 bases. Germline CDR1 LNHDA, CDR2 SQIVND (reference sequence). V shed 2 bases and J 4 bases; nucleotides not matched to a gene: 4. The CDR3 is 14 residues long. Written as DNA, the CDR3 is TGTGCCAGTAGTATACGCAGGGACAGCTATGGCTACACCTTC. The encoded protein is CASSIRRDSYGYTF.

The rearrangement joins TRBV2 to TRBJ1-1; weak D call: TRBD1 (5 bases). This CDR3 is built from 16 residues. Germline CDR1 reads SNHLY; CDR2 reads FYNNEI. The germline V and J ends were trimmed by 8 bases and 6 bases, with 25 bases remaining between them. In DNA, the CDR3 is TGTGCCAGCGGGCTCGGGGGTAGGGGCGGGCTGGCTGAAGCTTTCTTT. Translated: CASGLGGRGGLAEAFF. The full variable domain, in which reference TRBV2 and TRBJ1-1 provide the parts outside the CDR3, is EPEVTQTPSHQVTQMGQEVILRCVPISNHLYFYWYRQILGQKVEFLVSFYNNEISEKSEIFDDQFSVERPDGSNFTLKIRSTKLEDSAMYFCASGLGGRGGLAEAFFGQGTRLTVV.

This rearrangement joins TRBV7-2 to TRBJ1-4, with 9 nucleotides matching TRBD1. This CDR3 has 14 residues. The junction had 3 bases not matched to a gene; V was cut back by 5 bases and J by 5 bases. Germline CDR1 SGHTA, CDR2 FQGNSA. In DNA, the CDR3 is TGTGCCAGCAGCGGGGACAGGGCAAATGAAAAACTGTTTTTT. Its protein product is CASSGDRANEKLFF.

This clone appeared a few times. The chain uses TRBV29-1 and TRBJ2-5; TRBD2 matches at 13 bases. The J call may be faulty, since TRBJ2-7 better matches the DNA end. There are 16 residues in the CDR3. Germline loops: CDR1 SQVTM, CDR2 ANQGSEA. The CDR3 is CSVLGLAGVGVVEQYF. The CDR3 DNA sequence: TGCAGCGTACTTGGACTAGCGGGAGTAGGGGTGGTCGAGCAGTACTTC.

This clone showed up just once. The chain links TRBV6-1 to TRBJ1-1, with a tentative D call TRBD1 (5 bases). CDR3 length equals 13 residues. The V end was cut by 0 bases, the J end by 8 bases, with 10 bases between. Germline loops: CDR1 MNHNS, CDR2 SASEGT. CDR3 sequence reads: CASSEATRTEAFF. CDR3 DNA sequence: TGTGCCAGCAGTGAAGCGACCCGGACAGAAGCTTTCTTT.

This chain links TRBV7-2 with TRBJ2-7; no clear D. This CDR3 has 11 residues. With 4 bases removed from V and 2 bases from J, the gap between germline ends came to 3 bases. Germline values: CDR1 SGHTA, CDR2 FQGNSA. CDR3 bases: TGTGCCAGCAGCTCTACCTACGAGCAGTACTTC. This codes for CASSSTYEQYF.

In this sample, this clone turned up once. This sequence joins TRBV7-2 and TRBJ2-7; 12 nucleotides line up with TRBD1. CDR3 size: 15 residues. Unmatched junction bases numbered 5, after V lost 3 bases and J lost 5 bases. Per the germline V gene, CDR1 is SGHTA and CDR2 is FQGNSA. CDR3 sequence (DNA): TGTGCCAGCAGCTTGACCGGGACAGGGGGCGACGAGCAGTACTTC. It encodes CASSLTGTGGDEQYF.

The chain carries TRBV20-1 and TRBJ2-1, with 7 positions matching TRBD2. CDR3 length: 11 residues. CDR1 is DFQATT, CDR2 SNEGSKA, per germline (reference sequence). V trimming: 6 bases; J trimming: 8 bases; junction bases outside the gene matches: 4. CDR3 sequence: CSANRGDEQFF. The CDR3 DNA reads as TGCAGTGCAAATCGGGGGGATGAGCAGTTCTTC.

This clone was found once. The chain employs TRBV7-8 and TRBJ2-1, with 8 bases matching TRBD2. V shed 5 bases and J 6 bases; nucleotides not matched to a gene: 12. This CDR3 is built from 16 residues. CDR1 SGHVS and CDR2 FQNEAQ come from the germline V gene. Here the CDR3 reads CASSPQLAAASNEQFF. CDR3 bases: TGTGCCAGCAGCCCTCAACTAGCGGCTGCCTCCAATGAGCAGTTCTTC.

In its sample, this clone was seen a few times. The chain uses TRBV19 and TRBJ2-7; 8 bases map to TRBD1. This CDR3 comprises 14 residues. V lost 4 bases, J lost 3 bases, and 5 bases stayed unmatched. CDR1 is LNHDA and CDR2 is SQIVND in the germline V gene (reference sequence). The CDR3 region has the DNA TGTGCCAGTAGTACAGGACAGGGAATCTACGAGCAGTACTTC. Its protein is CASSTGQGIYEQYF.

The chain has TRBV4-1 and TRBJ2-5; 10 bases map to TRBD2. Per germline, CDR1 MGHRA and CDR2 YSYEKL. CDR3 length: 16 amino acids. The V gene end was trimmed by 4 bases and the J gene end by 7 bases; junction bases not matched to a gene: 12. As DNA, the CDR3 is TGCGCCAGCAGCCTACCTAGCGGGGGACGGGTGGGGACCCAGTACTTC. This encodes CASSLPSGGRVGTQYF.

The rearrangement joins TRBV28 to TRBJ2-7, with 7 bases lining up with TRBD1. The germline CDR1 and CDR2 sequences are MDHEN and SYDVKM. This CDR3 has 12 amino acids. V was clipped by 8 bases and J by 3 bases; unmatched bases: 4. In DNA form, the CDR3 reads TGTGCCAGCCGGGACAGAAACTACGAGCAGTACTTC. It codes for CASRDRNYEQYF.

The rearrangement joins TRBV6-1 to TRBJ2-2; maybe TRBD2 (5 bases). The CDR3 runs to 15 residues. V shed 9 bases and J shed 2 bases, with 16 bases lying between them. The germline V gene encodes CDR1 MNHNS and CDR2 SASEGT. CDR3 DNA sequence: TGTGCCAGTGGTATGGGAGCTTACAACACCGGGGAGCTGTTTTTT. Translation gives CASGMGAYNTGELFF.

The chain combines TRBV18 with TRBJ2-1; the D is unclear. CDR1 is KGHSH, CDR2 LQKENI, per germline. The CDR3 is 11 amino acids. Deletions cut 6 bases from V and 4 bases from J, with 4 bases between. The CDR3 coding sequence is TGTGCCAGCTCCCGTTACAATGAGCAGTTCTTC. Its translation is CASSRYNEQFF.

V is TRBV28 and J is TRBJ1-5; 8 bases fit TRBD1. After removal of 5 bases from V and 5 bases from J, the junction contained 5 bases not matched to a gene. The CDR3 consists of 14 residues. Germline-derived CDR1 and CDR2 are MDHEN and SYDVKM. CDR3 loop: CASSRTGRDQPQHF. DNA of the CDR3: TGTGCCAGCAGTCGGACAGGGCGGGATCAGCCCCAGCATTTT.

This clone came up a few times. The CDR3 loop is CATGTSGYEQYF. The CDR3 DNA reads as TGTGCCACCGGGACTAGCGGCTACGAGCAGTACTTC. V is TRBV27 and J is TRBJ2-7; 11 bases match TRBD2. This CDR3 spans 12 amino acids. CDR1 and CDR2 from the germline V gene are MNHEY and SMNVEV (reference sequence). V shed 10 bases and J 3 bases; nucleotides not matched to a gene: 2.

This clone turned up a few times. Written as DNA, the CDR3 is TGTGCCAGCAGCGTGGGACAGGGTATGGACGAGCAGTACTTC. Translating gives CASSVGQGMDEQYF. This sequence joins TRBV9 and TRBJ2-7, with 9 bases fitting TRBD1. This CDR3 is 14 amino acids long. Trimming at V came to 2 bases and at J to 5 bases, leaving 5 bases not matched to a gene. Germline lookup yields CDR1 SGDLS and CDR2 YYNGEE.

The chain carries TRBV2 and TRBJ1-2; D remains ambiguous. Germline V lookup: CDR1 SNHLY, CDR2 FYNNEI. The CDR3 contains 13 residues. Trimming pared 5 bases from V and 4 bases from J, leaving 11 bases between. CDR3 in amino acids: CASSPLRGYGYTF. The DNA of the CDR3 is TGTGCCAGCAGTCCCTTACGGGGCTATGGCTACACCTTC.

This chain connects TRBV7-2 to TRBJ2-6; D gene uncertain. This CDR3 contains 15 residues. Trimming stripped 5 bases from V and 0 bases from J, with 8 bases between. The V gene's germline CDR1 is SGHTA and CDR2 FQGNSA. In DNA form, the CDR3 reads TGTGCCAGCAGCGCAAGGAGCTCTGGGGCCAACGTCCTGACTTTC. It translates to CASSARSSGANVLTF. The variable domain in full, completed from reference TRBV7-2 and TRBJ2-6, reads GAGVSQSPSNKVTEKGKDVELRCDPISGHTALYWYRQSLGQGLEFLIYFQGNSAPDKSGLPSDRFSAERTGGSVSTLTIQRTQQEDSAVYLCASSARSSGANVLTFGAGSRLTVL.

The chain has TRBV28 and TRBJ2-3; tentatively, D is TRBD2 (6 bases). Germline values: CDR1 MDHEN, CDR2 SYDVKM. The V end lost 6 bases, the J end lost 1 base, and 14 bases lay between the germline ends. This CDR3 has 15 residues. The DNA for the CDR3 is TGTGCCAGCAGCCTCCGGAGGGACCGCACAGATACGCAGTATTTT. Translation gives CASSLRRDRTDTQYF.

The chain links TRBV5-4 to TRBJ1-1; weak D call: TRBD1 (6 bases). Per the germline V gene, CDR1 is SGHNT and CDR2 is YYREEE (reference sequence). V was clipped by 1 base and J by 4 bases, with 8 bases between them. The CDR3 is 13 amino acids. The CDR3 loop reads CASSLQGSTEAFF. CDR3 coding DNA: TGTGCCAGCAGCTTGCAGGGGTCCACTGAAGCTTTCTTT.

CDR3 bases: TGTGCCAGCAAGCAGGGGAGAACAACTAATGAAAAACTGTTTTTT. Its protein product is CASKQGRTTNEKLFF. The rearrangement links TRBV28 to TRBJ1-4, with a possible D match to TRBD1 (6 bases). Germline V lookup: CDR1 MDHEN, CDR2 SYDVKM. This CDR3 has 15 residues. The ends were cut back, 7 bases at V and 0 bases at J, with 12 bases in the middle.

This chain joins TRBV19 and TRBJ1-5, with TRBD1 identical over 7 bases. V was clipped by 4 bases and J by 0 bases; unmatched bases: 6. CDR1 and CDR2 from the germline V gene are LNHDA and SQIVND (reference sequence). CDR3 length: 16 residues. The CDR3 loop is CASSTDRATSNQPQHF. CDR3 nucleotides: TGTGCCAGTAGTACAGACAGGGCCACTAGCAATCAGCCCCAGCATTTT.

This chain links TRBV19 with TRBJ2-1; D remains unclear. V was cut by 5 bases and J by 0 bases, with 11 bases left in between. The CDR3 is 15 amino acids. Germline CDR1 LNHDA, CDR2 SQIVND (reference sequence). For the CDR3, the DNA is TGTGCCAGTAGTGCCAAGCCGAGCTCCTACAATGAGCAGTTCTTC. Translated, it gives CASSAKPSSYNEQFF.

The genes are TRBV5-1 and TRBJ2-3, with 13 positions matching TRBD2. CDR3 size: 16 residues. CDR1 and CDR2 (germline): SGHRS, YFSETQ. V was pared by 2 bases and J by 4 bases, with 4 bases of the junction left unmatched. This chain's CDR3 is CASSFWTSGSADTQYF. In DNA, the CDR3 is TGCGCCAGCAGCTTCTGGACTAGCGGGAGTGCAGATACGCAGTATTTT.

This clone was seen just once. V usage is TRBV6-1 and J usage is TRBJ2-7; TRBD1 might be the D (7 bases). The ends were cut back, 10 bases at V and 4 bases at J, with 17 bases in the middle. This CDR3 spans 13 amino acids. Germline V gene lookup returns CDR1 MNHNS and CDR2 SASEGT. The CDR3 protein is CATQGGVSYEQYF. The CDR3 bases are TGTGCCACCCAGGGGGGAGTTTCGTACGAGCAGTACTTC.

The CDR3 here is CAISPPGQTTYGYTF. CDR3 DNA sequence: TGTGCCATCAGTCCCCCTGGGCAGACTACTTATGGCTACACCTTC. The chain carries TRBV10-3 and TRBJ1-2; D is undetermined. The V gene lost 5 bases and the J gene lost 5 bases, with 18 bases spanning the gap. CDR1 ENHRY and CDR2 SYGVKD come from the germline V gene. The CDR3 loop spans 15 amino acids.

This chain joins TRBV5-4 and TRBJ2-2, with 7 nucleotides matching TRBD2. The V gene's germline CDR1 is SGHNT and CDR2 YYREEE (reference sequence). V lost 3 bases and J lost 7; bases outside the gene matches: 6. There are 14 residues in the CDR3. The DNA for the CDR3 is TGTGCCAGCAGCTCGACGACTAGCCACGGGGAGCTGTTTTTT. Protein product: CASSSTTSHGELFF. The variable domain in full, completed from reference TRBV5-4 and TRBJ2-2, reads ETGVTQSPTHLIKTRGQQVTLRCSSQSGHNTVSWYQQALGQGPQFIFQYYREEENGRGNFPPRFSGLQFPNYSSELNVNALELDDSALYLCASSSTTSHGELFFGEGSRLTVL.

This clone was found once. The V gene is TRBV6-1, the J gene TRBJ2-2, with 8 nucleotides matching TRBD1. The J segment lost 4 bases and the V segment lost 0 bases, leaving 7 bases of the junction unmatched. CDR1 and CDR2 (germline): MNHNS, SASEGT. This CDR3 region has 17 residues. CDR3 in DNA: TGTGCCAGCAGTGAAGCGCTTTACGACAGGGGCACCGGGGAGCTGTTTTTT. Translation gives CASSEALYDRGTGELFF.